This TCR beta chain was sequenced in a study of T cell responses to AZD1222 COVID-19 vaccine. Study details: Analysis merged second doses at about 4 or about 12 weeks.

In regard to this clone: The antigen remains unidentified.

Study-level points and caveats: Only after the peak T cell response were repertoires sampled. Possibly, clonal diversity was underestimated; donors were largely white British and included more females. Spike-specific TCR breadth and depth went up after people got two AZD1222 doses.

Germline CDR1 is MNHEY and CDR2 is SMNVEV (reference sequence). This CDR3 is 15 amino acids long. V trimming: 5 bases; J trimming: 5 bases; junction bases outside the gene matches: 6. Assay used: immunoSEQ multiplex PCR; TCRdb lists only in-frame clones, some missing. The sample consists of about 110,000 clones, roughly four fifths of them appearing once. The chain links TRBV27 to TRBJ1-4; 9 bases match TRBD1. This specimen consisted of peripheral blood, obtained on day 0 of AZD1222 vaccination. The clonotype originates from an adult in good health. CDR3 in amino acids: CASSENRGRNEKLFF. The CDR3 DNA follows: TGTGCCAGCAGTGAAAACAGGGGGCGGAATGAAAAACTGTTTTTT.